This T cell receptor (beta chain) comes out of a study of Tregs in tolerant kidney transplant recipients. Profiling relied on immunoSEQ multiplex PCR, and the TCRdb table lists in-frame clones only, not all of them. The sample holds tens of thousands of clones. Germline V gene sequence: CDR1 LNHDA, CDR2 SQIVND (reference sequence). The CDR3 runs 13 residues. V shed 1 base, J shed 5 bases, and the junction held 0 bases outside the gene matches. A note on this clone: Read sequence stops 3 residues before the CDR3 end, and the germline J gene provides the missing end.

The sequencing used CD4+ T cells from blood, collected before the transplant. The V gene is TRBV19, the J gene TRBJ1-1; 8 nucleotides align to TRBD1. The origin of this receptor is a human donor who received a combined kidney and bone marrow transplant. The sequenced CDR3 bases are TGTGCCAGTAGTATAGGACAGGGGACTGAA. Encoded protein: CASSIGQGTE. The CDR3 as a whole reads CASSIGQGTEAFF.